The 25 T cell receptor beta chains below come from one sample, sequenced in a study of shared clonotypes between healthy human individuals. Terminally differentiated effector memory CD45RA+ cells were left out of the naive CD8 fraction, which was CD45RO-negative and positively selected for CCR7. The protocol was immunoSEQ multiplex PCR, while the TCRdb copy is restricted to in-frame clones and leaves out a portion. The sample has around 1,900,000 clones, 80% to 95% seen once. What was sequenced was naive CD8+ T cells from PBMCs. Receptors were obtained from a man younger than 30 in good health. Some clones in this sample may be carry-over from other donors' samples.

The chain has TRBV11-2 and TRBJ2-1; D ambiguous. Per germline, CDR1 SGHAT and CDR2 FQNNGV. V was shortened by 1 base and J by 5 bases, with 6 bases between the two germline ends. This CDR3 has 13 residues. The CDR3 nucleotides are TGTGCCAGCAGCTTAGTTGGAAACAATGAGCAGTTCTTC. This codes for CASSLVGNNEQFF.

The chain couples TRBV13 to TRBJ1-2; TRBD1 aligns across 9 bases. The germline V gene encodes CDR1 PRHDT and CDR2 FYEKMQ (reference sequence). Unmatched junction bases numbered 9, after V lost 5 bases and J lost 5 bases. CDR3 length: 15 amino acids. DNA for the CDR3: TGTGCCAGCAGCGCCGGGGACAGGGAGGGTTATGGCTACACCTTC. It translates to CASSAGDREGYGYTF.

The chain employs TRBV9 and TRBJ2-3, with 7 bases identical to TRBD1. This CDR3 contains 17 residues. Germline V CDR1 and CDR2: SGDLS, YYNGEE. With V trimmed by 2 bases and J by 5 bases, 14 bases remained unmatched. The CDR3 reads CASSVGSGQDRGDTQYF. The CDR3 coding sequence is TGTGCCAGCAGCGTGGGGTCTGGACAGGATCGTGGAGATACGCAGTATTTT.

The V gene is TRBV4-3, the J gene TRBJ2-2, with D hard to call. CDR1 is LGHNA, CDR2 YSLEER, per germline. The CDR3 has 14 amino acids. V was cut by 2 bases and J by 7 bases, with 11 bases left in between. CDR3 residues: CASSQIGFNGELFF. CDR3 nucleotide sequence: TGCGCCAGCAGCCAAATCGGGTTCAACGGGGAGCTGTTTTTT.

This clone showed up just a few times. The chain joins TRBV4-1 to TRBJ1-5; a weak D match, TRBD1 (5 bases). This CDR3 contains 15 residues. The V end lost 4 bases, the J end lost 1 base, and 11 bases lay between the germline ends. Germline V lookup: CDR1 MGHRA, CDR2 YSYEKL. DNA for the CDR3: TGCGCCAGCAGCCGCGTCAGGGAGAGCAATCAGCCCCAGCATTTT. It is translated as CASSRVRESNQPQHF.

The chain employs TRBV4-3 and TRBJ1-1; no clear D. The V gene lost 0 bases and the J gene lost 1 base, with 12 bases spanning the gap. CDR3 length: 16 residues. Germline V gene sequence: CDR1 LGHNA, CDR2 YSLEER. As DNA, the CDR3 is TGCGCCAGCAGCCAAGATATCTGGGTAGGGAACACTGAAGCTTTCTTT. Translating it yields CASSQDIWVGNTEAFF.

V and J are TRBV27 and TRBJ2-7; D gene ambiguous. V was pared by 2 bases and J by 5 bases, with 13 bases between. This CDR3 region has 14 residues. Germline V gives CDR1 MNHEY, CDR2 SMNVEV (reference sequence). The chain's CDR3 is CASSLRQAANEQYF. The CDR3 coding sequence is TGTGCCAGCAGTTTAAGGCAGGCAGCAAACGAGCAGTACTTC.

The V gene is TRBV29-1, the J gene TRBJ2-7, with 8 bases aligning to TRBD1. Germline CDR1 is SQVTM and CDR2 is ANQGSEA. V lost 6 bases and J lost 7; bases outside the gene matches: 8. This CDR3 contains 12 residues. The CDR3 loop is CSVLDRGWEQYF. The CDR3 DNA follows: TGCAGCGTGCTTGACAGGGGTTGGGAGCAGTACTTC.

This chain uses TRBV30 with TRBJ2-1; no definite D call. V lost 0 bases, J lost 6 bases, and 9 bases lay in between. This CDR3 has 13 amino acids. Germline-derived CDR1 and CDR2 are GTSNPN and SVGIG (reference sequence). The CDR3 region is CAWSVLLTNEQFF. CDR3 bases: TGTGCCTGGAGTGTACTACTCACCAATGAGCAGTTCTTC. The variable domain in full, completed from reference TRBV30 and TRBJ2-1, reads SQTIHQWPATLVQPVGSPLSLECTVEGTSNPNLYWYRQAAGRGLQLLFYSVGIGQISSEVPQNLSASRPQDRQFILSSKKLLLSDSGFYLCAWSVLLTNEQFFGPGTRLTVL.

The gene calls are TRBV13 and TRBJ2-1; no reliable D call. The germline CDR1 and CDR2 sequences are PRHDT and FYEKMQ (reference sequence). Trimming stripped 0 bases from V and 2 bases from J, with 17 bases between. The CDR3 sequence is 18 residues long. CDR3 residues: CASSLGQGLASAYNEQFF. The CDR3 bases are TGTGCCAGCAGCTTAGGCCAAGGTCTGGCTTCGGCCTACAATGAGCAGTTCTTC.

V usage is TRBV27 and J usage is TRBJ1-6; D unresolved. The V gene lost 10 bases and the J gene lost 7 bases, with 11 bases spanning the gap. Germline V lookup: CDR1 MNHEY, CDR2 SMNVEV (reference sequence). This CDR3 spans 12 amino acids. The CDR3 region is CATRVGNSPLHF. CDR3 nucleotides: TGTGCCACCCGGGTTGGCAATTCACCCCTCCACTTT.

The chain combines TRBV9 with TRBJ2-7, with 13 bases identical to TRBD2. The J segment lost 5 bases and the V segment lost 3 bases, leaving 8 bases of the junction unmatched. The CDR3 extends over 16 amino acids. Germline V gene data show CDR1 as SGDLS and CDR2 as YYNGEE. CDR3 residues: CASSAPGLAGLNEQYF. The CDR3 DNA sequence: TGTGCCAGCAGCGCGCCGGGACTAGCGGGACTCAACGAGCAGTACTTC. Filled out from reference TRBV9 and TRBJ2-7, the complete variable domain reads DSGVTQTPKHLITATGQRVTLRCSPRSGDLSVYWYQQSLDQGLQFLIQYYNGEERAKGNILERFSAQQFPDLHSELNLSSLELGDSALYFCASSAPGLAGLNEQYFGPGTRLTVT.

The chain recombines TRBV10-3 with TRBJ2-2, with unresolved D. The CDR3 covers 13 residues. The V gene's germline CDR1 is ENHRY and CDR2 SYGVKD. Trimming pared 2 bases from V and 6 bases from J, leaving 7 bases between. The CDR3 region is CAISEDSPGELFF. In DNA form, the CDR3 reads TGTGCCATCAGTGAGGATAGCCCCGGGGAGCTGTTTTTT.

Details on this clone: This same CDR3 is encoded by further DNA sequences in the sample. J is TRBJ2-7 and V is TRBV10-3; D ambiguous. The CDR3 extends over 11 amino acids. Deletions cut 4 bases from V and 3 bases from J, with 4 bases between. The germline gives CDR1 ENHRY, CDR2 SYGVKD. The CDR3 spells CAISGGYEQYF. DNA for the CDR3: TGTGCCATCAGTGGGGGCTACGAGCAGTACTTC.

The genes are TRBV6-1 and TRBJ1-2; no definite D call. The CDR3 is 10 residues long. V was cut by 10 bases and J by 7 bases, with 10 bases left in between. CDR1 MNHNS and CDR2 SASEGT come from the germline V gene. CDR3: CATSIRGYTF. CDR3 nucleotides: TGTGCCACCTCGATTCGTGGCTACACCTTC.

This chain joins TRBV28 and TRBJ2-7; D not resolved. Germline CDR1 is MDHEN and CDR2 is SYDVKM. Deletions cut 5 bases from V and 3 bases from J, with 11 bases between. The CDR3 is 13 residues long. This chain's CDR3 is CASSLAHNYEQYF. In nucleotides, the CDR3 is TGTGCCAGCAGTCTTGCACATAACTACGAGCAGTACTTC.

The count of this clone is one. V is TRBV7-3 and J is TRBJ1-4, with TRBD1 identical over 7 bases. Germline V gene sequence: CDR1 SGHTA, CDR2 FQGTGA. The CDR3 runs 14 residues. V lost 9 bases and J lost 8; bases outside the gene matches: 12. In DNA form, the CDR3 reads TGTGCCAGTGACAGGGAAGGCTTTAGCGAAAAACTGTTTTTT. Protein sequence: CASDREGFSEKLFF.

The rearrangement links TRBV28 to TRBJ2-1; D call uncertain. In germline, CDR1 is MDHEN, CDR2 SYDVKM. V dropped 6 bases and J dropped 8 bases, with 17 bases sitting between them. The CDR3 spans 14 residues. The CDR3 region is CASRRMDERHEQFF. The CDR3 nucleotides read TGTGCCAGCAGGCGGATGGACGAACGGCATGAGCAGTTCTTC.

The CDR3 loop reads CASVLWRTVNTEAFF. The CDR3 bases are TGTGCCAGCGTCTTGTGGCGGACGGTTAACACTGAAGCTTTCTTT. The chain uses TRBV27 and TRBJ1-1; D remains ambiguous. Germline assignment: CDR1 MNHEY and CDR2 SMNVEV (reference sequence). The CDR3 extends over 15 amino acids. V lost 8 bases and J lost 2, with 18 bases in between.

This chain links TRBV5-1 with TRBJ2-5; 7 positions match TRBD1. Looked up from germline, CDR1 is SGHRS and CDR2 is YFSETQ. J lost 0 bases, V lost 4 bases, and 3 bases had no gene match. The CDR3 spans 14 residues. CDR3 sequence (DNA): TGCGCCAGCAGCATCGGGACAGACCAAGAGACCCAGTACTTC. Its protein product is CASSIGTDQETQYF.

The chain combines TRBV2 with TRBJ2-1; the match to TRBD2 covers 9 bases. The CDR3 length is 15 residues. J gave up 3 bases and V 4 bases, and 4 bases lay outside the gene matches. CDR1 and CDR2 (germline): SNHLY, FYNNEI. CDR3 loop: CASSVASGVYNEQFF. CDR3 bases: TGTGCCAGCAGTGTTGCTAGCGGGGTCTACAATGAGCAGTTCTTC.

This clone was counted once. The chain combines TRBV27 with TRBJ2-7; TRBD1 aligns across 10 bases. CDR3 length: 14 amino acids. Germline CDR1 is MNHEY and CDR2 is SMNVEV (reference sequence). Losses at the gene ends were 6 bases for V and 2 bases for J; bases not matched to a gene: 4. CDR3 in DNA: TGTGCCAGCAGATGGACAGGGGGGCCCTACGAGCAGTACTTC. Residues: CASRWTGGPYEQYF.

The V and J genes are TRBV25-1 and TRBJ2-6, with 8 bases that match TRBD1. Germline V gene lookup returns CDR1 MGHDK and CDR2 SYGVNS. This CDR3 contains 17 residues. V was clipped by 2 bases and J by 4 bases; unmatched bases: 7. The CDR3 region is CASSEAQGVDGANVLTF. Here the CDR3 DNA reads TGTGCCAGCAGTGAAGCACAGGGGGTGGACGGGGCCAACGTCCTGACTTTC.

Comment on this clone: This same CDR3 is encoded by further DNA sequences in the sample. CDR3: CASSLSGSYEQYF. CDR3 DNA sequence: TGTGCCAGCAGTTTAAGTGGATCCTACGAGCAGTACTTC. V and J are TRBV27 and TRBJ2-7; D is unclear. Looked up from germline, CDR1 is MNHEY and CDR2 is SMNVEV (reference sequence). Trimming stripped 2 bases from V and 1 base from J, with 6 bases between. This CDR3 has 13 residues.

This chain joins TRBV7-9 and TRBJ1-5, with D unclear. The germline CDR1 and CDR2 sequences are SEHNR and FQNEAQ (reference sequence). The V gene lost 1 base and the J gene lost 9 bases, with 13 bases spanning the gap. This CDR3 comprises 14 residues. The CDR3 DNA is TGTGCCAGCAGCTTAGATGGGTTCAGTGGGCCCCAGCATTTT. This translates into CASSLDGFSGPQHF.